One sample yielded the 11 T cell receptor beta chains listed below, sequenced in a study of T cell responses to AZD1222 COVID-19 vaccine. The protocol was immunoSEQ multiplex PCR, while the TCRdb copy is restricted to in-frame clones and leaves out a portion. The sample holds 35,000 to 50,000 clones; around 88% are singletons and the top ten take roughly 25%. The input for sequencing was peripheral blood, taken 28 days after the second AZD1222 dose. The receptors stem from an adult who received the AZD1222 COVID-19 vaccine.

This rearrangement joins TRBV7-2 to TRBJ2-5; no clear D. CDR3 size: 14 residues. V lost 3 bases, J lost 0 bases, and 8 bases lay in between. Germline loops: CDR1 SGHTA, CDR2 FQGNSA. CDR3 nucleotides: TGTGCCAGCAGCTTCGCCAGTAACCAAGAGACCCAGTACTTC. Its protein product is CASSFASNQETQYF.

V and J are TRBV7-2 and TRBJ1-2; D not resolved. This CDR3 region has 13 residues. Trimming cost V 2 bases and J 4 bases, with 8 bases left between them. Germline V gene data show CDR1 as SGHTA and CDR2 as FQGNSA. The CDR3 loop reads CASSLPGGYGYTF. CDR3 in DNA: TGTGCCAGCAGCTTACCGGGCGGCTATGGCTACACCTTC. Complete variable domain (other parts from reference TRBV7-2 and TRBJ1-2): GAGVSQSPSNKVTEKGKDVELRCDPISGHTALYWYRQSLGQGLEFLIYFQGNSAPDKSGLPSDRFSAERTGGSVSTLTIQRTQQEDSAVYLCASSLPGGYGYTFGSGTRLTVV.

This clone was counted once. This chain joins TRBV7-2 and TRBJ2-7; 9 nucleotides align to TRBD1. The CDR3 consists of 15 residues. In germline, CDR1 is SGHTA, CDR2 FQGNSA. J was trimmed by 4 bases and V by 5 bases; bases with no gene match: 9. The CDR3 loop reads CASSAIGTGSYEQYF. CDR3 in DNA: TGTGCCAGCAGCGCGATCGGGACAGGGTCGTACGAGCAGTACTTC.

The chain employs TRBV7-3 and TRBJ2-2; 9 positions match TRBD1. The CDR3 covers 18 residues. The germline V gene has CDR1 SGHTA and CDR2 FQGTGA. V gave up 1 base and J gave up 3 bases; unmatched junction bases: 9. CDR3 region: CASSLMMPGQGDTGELFF. The DNA of the CDR3 is TGTGCCAGCAGCTTAATGATGCCGGGACAGGGAGACACCGGGGAGCTGTTTTTT.

The chain links TRBV18 to TRBJ1-1; D is undetermined. V was shortened by 1 base and J by 0 bases, with 12 bases between the two germline ends. This CDR3 has 16 amino acids. Germline CDR1 KGHSH, CDR2 LQKENI. The CDR3 here is CASSPQPIKMNTEAFF. The DNA for the CDR3 is TGTGCCAGCTCACCACAGCCCATTAAAATGAACACTGAAGCTTTCTTT.

The CDR3 DNA reads as TGTGCCAGCAGCCCTACGGCGGGTGGCGGCTACACCTTC. The encoded protein is CASSPTAGGGYTF. This chain uses TRBV7-9 with TRBJ1-2; D call uncertain. The V gene's germline CDR1 is SEHNR and CDR2 FQNEAQ (reference sequence). Trimming shortened V by 5 bases and J by 8 bases, and 15 bases separated the two germline ends. The length of the CDR3 is 13 residues.

The chain is built from TRBV12-3 or TRBV12-4 and TRBJ1-6; D uncertain. The CDR3 loop spans 13 amino acids. V lost 3 bases, J lost 7 bases, and 7 bases lay in between. The CDR3 bases are TGTGCCAGCAGTTTGGCGGGGAATTCACCCCTCCACTTT. Protein product: CASSLAGNSPLHF.

The chain combines TRBV6-1 with TRBJ2-3; TRBD2 matches at 9 bases. V lost 2 bases, J lost 1 base, and 1 base stayed unmatched. Germline CDR1 and CDR2: MNHNS and SASEGT. This CDR3 has 15 amino acids. The CDR3 bases are TGTGCCAGCAGTGAACTAGCGGGACGCACAGATACGCAGTATTTT. Residues: CASSELAGRTDTQYF.

This chain joins TRBV30 and TRBJ1-3; tentative D call: TRBD1 (5 bases). Germline assignment: CDR1 GTSNPN and CDR2 SVGIG (reference sequence). V dropped 3 bases and J dropped 0 bases, with 15 bases sitting between them. This CDR3 contains 16 residues. The CDR3: CAWSQRAGPSGNTIYF. Here the CDR3 DNA reads TGTGCCTGGAGCCAAAGGGCGGGGCCCTCTGGAAACACCATATATTTT.

The table lists this clone with a count of one. The gene calls are TRBV3-1 (or the pseudogene TRBV3-2) and TRBJ2-4, with TRBD2 matching over 11 bases. V lost 5 bases and J lost 2; bases outside the gene matches: 5. CDR3 size: 16 residues. Germline V gene lookup returns CDR1 LGHDT and CDR2 YNNKEL (reference sequence). The CDR3 sequence: CASSFSGGASKNIQYF. CDR3 coding DNA: TGTGCCAGCAGCTTTAGCGGGGGGGCGTCCAAAAACATTCAGTACTTC.

The chain carries TRBV10-1 and TRBJ1-5, with TRBD1 identical over 7 bases. The CDR3 has 20 amino acids. Germline CDR1 WNHNN, CDR2 SYGVQD (reference sequence). V lost 11 bases, J lost 6 bases, and 31 bases stayed unmatched. CDR3 nucleotide sequence: TGCGCCTCCTACTCAACCCAGAGACCATTGAGGGGGCGTGGGGGTCAGCCCCAGCATTTT. It is translated as CASYSTQRPLRGRGGQPQHF.